The present T cell receptor beta chain was sequenced within a study of T cells after yellow fever vaccination. MiXCR, run by TCRdb on the 5' RACE reads, gives a single entry per CDR3 protein. Of more than 120,000 distinct CDR3 sequences listed, about 8% are singletons. At least ten counts were recorded for this clonotype. The sequencing used CD4+ T cells sorted from PBMCs, collected 5 days after the yellow fever booster vaccination. The source is a man younger than 45 who received the YFV17D yellow fever vaccine.

Here the CDR3 DNA reads TGTGCCACCAGTGTGACTTCTGAGCAGTTCTTC. It codes for CATSVTSEQFF. This rearrangement joins TRBV24-1 to TRBJ2-1; D is uncertain. CDR3 length: 11 amino acids. Trimming took off 5 bases at V and 9 bases at J, with 7 bases between the two ends. CDR1 KGHDR and CDR2 SFDVKD come from the germline V gene.